Each of the 31 T cell receptor beta chains below was sequenced from the same sample in a study of PD-L1 blockade in urothelial cancer. Regarding time point: pretreatment peripheral blood. Clones were sequenced by immunoSEQ multiplex PCR, and TCRdb holds only the in-frame ones, with some missing. The sample shows roughly 56,000 clones, around 84% of them seen only once. This specimen consisted of PBMCs, obtained around atezolizumab (anti-PD-L1) treatment. Receptors originate from a man in his fifties or sixties with urothelial cancer.

This chain connects TRBV10-3 to TRBJ1-2; no reliable D call. V was clipped by 6 bases and J by 6 bases, with 14 bases between them. Germline CDR1 and CDR2: ENHRY and SYGVKD. The CDR3 spans 13 residues. In nucleotides, the CDR3 is TGTGCCATCAGGGAGAGCCGGGAGGATGGCTACACCTTC. Amino acid sequence: CAIRESREDGYTF.

The chain recombines TRBV27 with TRBJ2-6; D perhaps matches TRBD1 (6 bases). V was shortened by 6 bases and J by 0 bases, with 9 bases between the two germline ends. CDR1 is MNHEY and CDR2 is SMNVEV in the germline V gene (reference sequence). The CDR3 totals 15 residues. CDR3 region: CASRGQSSGANVLTF. Here the CDR3 DNA reads TGTGCCAGCAGAGGACAGAGCTCTGGGGCCAACGTCCTGACTTTC.

The V gene is TRBV6-6, the J gene TRBJ2-7; a possible D gene is TRBD2 (6 bases). Germline V gene data show CDR1 as MNHNY and CDR2 as SVGAGI (reference sequence). CDR3 length: 12 residues. V was shortened by 2 bases and J by 6 bases, with 8 bases between the two germline ends. The CDR3 reads CASSYAGGEQYF. DNA for the CDR3: TGTGCCAGCAGTTACGCCGGGGGCGAGCAGTACTTC.

V gene TRBV5-4 combines with J gene TRBJ1-3, with TRBD1 matching over 7 bases. CDR1 and CDR2 (germline): SGHNT, YYREEE (reference sequence). The CDR3 is 16 amino acids. After removal of 5 bases from V and 2 bases from J, the junction contained 10 bases not matched to a gene. CDR3 DNA: TGTGCCAGCAGACCAGGTTCAGGGGGGACTGGAAACACCATATATTTT. It is translated as CASRPGSGGTGNTIYF. The entire variable domain, with the rest obtained from reference TRBV5-4 and TRBJ1-3, is as follows: ETGVTQSPTHLIKTRGQQVTLRCSSQSGHNTVSWYQQALGQGPQFIFQYYREEENGRGNFPPRFSGLQFPNYSSELNVNALELDDSALYLCASRPGSGGTGNTIYFGEGSWLTVV.

The gene calls are TRBV2 and TRBJ2-7, with D maybe TRBD1 (6 bases). The V gene lost 1 base and the J gene lost 5 bases, with 15 bases spanning the gap. There are 15 residues in the CDR3. Germline V gene data show CDR1 as SNHLY and CDR2 as FYNNEI. Written as DNA, the CDR3 is TGTGCCAGCAGTGAAGAAATCTGGGCAGGGGACGAGCAGTACTTC. Its translation: CASSEEIWAGDEQYF.

The gene calls are TRBV19 and TRBJ2-7; D perhaps matches TRBD2 (5 bases). Trimming left V 3 bases short and J 5 bases short, with 17 bases between. The CDR3 runs 15 residues. Germline-derived CDR1 and CDR2 are LNHDA and SQIVND (reference sequence). This CDR3 is CASSMSGSVGHEQYF. The CDR3 DNA follows: TGTGCCAGTAGTATGAGCGGCAGCGTGGGCCACGAGCAGTACTTC.

The CDR3 DNA follows: TGTGCCAGCAGAGGGGCAGTCTCAAATGAAAAACTGTTTTTT. Protein: CASRGAVSNEKLFF. This chain joins TRBV6-5 and TRBJ1-4, with D possibly matching TRBD1 (5 bases). V gave up 6 bases and J gave up 5 bases, with 13 bases separating them. Germline CDR1 MNHEY, CDR2 SVGAGI. The CDR3 sequence is 14 residues long.

Comment on this clone: Germline and junction disagree at one end, which may indicate a read error. The chain recombines TRBV7-7 with TRBJ2-5, with D uncertain. The CDR3 contains 17 residues. CDR1 and CDR2 from the germline V gene are SSHAT and FNYEAQ (reference sequence). The CDR3 is CASSLAGGSGLQETQYF. Written as DNA, the CDR3 is TGTGCTAGCAGCTTAGCTGGTGGGTCGGGTTTACAAGAGACCCAGTACTTC.

V usage is TRBV11-1 and J usage is TRBJ1-1; a possible D gene is TRBD1 (5 bases). CDR1 and CDR2 from the germline V gene are SGHAT and FQDESV (reference sequence). Between the trimmed V and J ends, which lost 2 bases and 1 base, there was a span of 5 bases. CDR3 size: 13 residues. CDR3 protein: CASSLTGNTEAFF. In nucleotides, the CDR3 is TGTGCCAGCAGCTTAACAGGGAACACTGAAGCTTTCTTT.

The gene calls are TRBV5-1 and TRBJ2-7; a possible D gene is TRBD1 (6 bases). The CDR3 has 12 residues. In germline, CDR1 is SGHRS, CDR2 YFSETQ. V lost 0 bases, J lost 9 bases, and 10 bases lay in between. This CDR3 is CASSLDRVGQYF. CDR3 DNA: TGCGCCAGCAGCTTGGACAGGGTTGGGCAGTACTTC.

V is TRBV29-1 and J is TRBJ1-2, with 12 bases that match TRBD1. The CDR3 runs to 15 residues. The J segment lost 4 bases and the V segment lost 4 bases, leaving 7 bases of the junction unmatched. Germline V gene data show CDR1 as SQVTM and CDR2 as ANQGSEA. CDR3 DNA sequence: TGCAGCGTTGTAAGAGGGACAGGGGGCGCCTATGGCTACACCTTC. Translating gives CSVVRGTGGAYGYTF.

The chain employs TRBV7-2 and TRBJ1-2; 10 nucleotides match TRBD1. V trimming: 4 bases; J trimming: 6 bases; junction bases outside the gene matches: 5. Germline V gene data show CDR1 as SGHTA and CDR2 as FQGNSA. CDR3 length: 14 amino acids. DNA for the CDR3: TGTGCCAGCAGCTCCGGGACAGGGGCGAATGGCTACACCTTC. Amino acid sequence: CASSSGTGANGYTF.

The chain recombines TRBV5-6 with TRBJ1-3, with D possibly matching TRBD1 (6 bases). The germline V gene has CDR1 SGHDT and CDR2 YYEEEE. V shed 4 bases and J shed 2 bases, with 10 bases lying between them. The CDR3 is 14 residues long. The CDR3 nucleotides are TGTGCCAGCAGCCGGGGACACGCTGGAAACACCATATATTTT. Amino acid sequence: CASSRGHAGNTIYF.

V usage is TRBV30 and J usage is TRBJ1-4; TRBD1 might be the D (5 bases). V was clipped by 3 bases and J by 4 bases, with 9 bases between them. The CDR3 extends over 13 amino acids. From germline, CDR1 is GTSNPN and CDR2 SVGIG (reference sequence). The CDR3 DNA reads as TGTGCCTGGAGATCAGGGATTAATGAAAAACTGTTTTTT. This codes for CAWRSGINEKLFF.

This sequence joins TRBV30 and TRBJ2-5, with a tentative D call TRBD2 (5 bases). The CDR3 consists of 10 residues. V was cut by 3 bases and J by 13 bases, with 12 bases left in between. Germline assignment: CDR1 GTSNPN and CDR2 SVGIG (reference sequence). The CDR3 nucleotides read TGTGCCTGGAGGGGCACTAGGATGTACTTC. Protein: CAWRGTRMYF.

CDR3 sequence (DNA): TGTGCCAGCTCACTCTCCGGGACTAGCGGTACTGATGAGCAGTTCTTC. It specifies CASSLSGTSGTDEQFF. The V gene is TRBV18, the J gene TRBJ2-1; 11 bases agree with TRBD2. The V and J ends lost 4 bases and 8 bases, in that order; junction bases with no gene match: 10. The CDR3 has 16 amino acids. Germline V gene sequence: CDR1 KGHSH, CDR2 LQKENI.

For the CDR3, the DNA is TGTGCCAGTAGTATACTGACTAGGACTGAAGCTTTCTTT. This encodes CASSILTRTEAFF. The chain carries TRBV19 and TRBJ1-1; D unresolved. The CDR3 runs to 13 residues. V lost 2 bases and J 5 bases, leaving 9 bases between the germline ends. Per germline, CDR1 LNHDA and CDR2 SQIVND (reference sequence).

The genes are TRBV6-5 and TRBJ2-2, with TRBD1 as a possible D gene (6 bases). The CDR3 extends over 16 amino acids. The germline V gene encodes CDR1 MNHEY and CDR2 SVGAGI. Trimming removed 0 bases from V and 2 bases from J, with 10 bases in between. The CDR3 DNA sequence: TGTGCCAGCAGTTACTCGTTACAGGGAAACACCGGGGAGCTGTTTTTT. It codes for CASSYSLQGNTGELFF.

The chain is built from TRBV30 and TRBJ1-4; D call uncertain. The length of the CDR3 is 14 residues. CDR1 is GTSNPN, CDR2 SVGIG, per germline (reference sequence). V lost 2 bases and J lost 0, with 7 bases in between. This chain's CDR3 is CAWSSGATNEKLFF. The CDR3 DNA sequence: TGTGCCTGGAGTTCAGGTGCAACTAATGAAAAACTGTTTTTT.

The V and J genes are TRBV5-5 and TRBJ2-1; 8 bases match TRBD2. Germline CDR1 SGHKS, CDR2 YYEKEE (reference sequence). V lost 0 bases, J lost 4 bases, and 3 bases stayed unmatched. The CDR3 extends over 15 amino acids. The CDR3 DNA is TGTGCCAGCAGCTTGGAAGCGGGAGTATACAATGAGCAGTTCTTC. It is translated as CASSLEAGVYNEQFF. The full variable domain, rest sourced from reference TRBV5-5 and TRBJ2-1, is DAGVTQSPTHLIKTRGQQVTLRCSPISGHKSVSWYQQVLGQGPQFIFQYYEKEERGRGNFPDRFSARQFPNYSSELNVNALLLGDSALYLCASSLEAGVYNEQFFGPGTRLTVL.

V is TRBV29-1 and J is TRBJ1-2, with 9 bases lining up with TRBD1. CDR1 and CDR2 from the germline V gene are SQVTM and ANQGSEA. V lost 8 bases to trimming and J lost 8 bases; unmatched junction nucleotides: 9. CDR3 length equals 12 residues. CDR3 sequence (DNA): TGCAGCCATGCACAGGGGGCGTACGGCTACACCTTC. Protein product: CSHAQGAYGYTF. The whole variable domain, filled in from reference TRBV29-1 and TRBJ1-2, reads SAVISQKPSRDICQRGTSLTIQCQVDSQVTMMFWYRQQPGQSLTLIATANQGSEATYESGFVIDKFPISRPNLTFSTLTVSNMSPEDSSIYLCSHAQGAYGYTFGSGTRLTVV.

In nucleotides, the CDR3 is TGTGCCAGCAGCTTAGTTTCTCCCCCGGACACTGAAGCTTTCTTT. This translates into CASSLVSPPDTEAFF. The chain has TRBV7-9 and TRBJ1-1; D gene ambiguous. This CDR3 is 15 amino acids long. CDR1 is SEHNR, CDR2 FQNEAQ, per germline (reference sequence). V gave up 1 base and J gave up 3 bases, with 12 bases separating them. The whole variable domain, remainder taken from reference TRBV7-9 and TRBJ1-1, is DTGVSQNPRHKITKRGQNVTFRCDPISEHNRLYWYRQTLGQGPEFLTYFQNEAQLEKSRLLSDRFSAERPKGSFSTLEIQRTEQGDSAMYLCASSLVSPPDTEAFFGQGTRLTVV.

The V call is TRBV7-8, the J call TRBJ2-5, with D uncertain. The CDR3 runs 15 residues. Trimming stripped 2 bases from V and 0 bases from J, with 10 bases between. Germline CDR1 reads SGHVS; CDR2 reads FQNEAQ. The DNA for the CDR3 is TGTGCCAGCAGCTTAATAACGCTAGACCAAGAGACCCAGTACTTC. Its translation is CASSLITLDQETQYF.

This clone appeared once. This sequence joins TRBV19 and TRBJ1-4, with TRBD1 matching 10 bases. The germline CDR1 and CDR2 sequences are LNHDA and SQIVND (reference sequence). With V trimmed by 6 bases and J by 7 bases, 5 bases remained unmatched. This CDR3 is 14 amino acids long. The CDR3 spells CASRPGQGFEKLFF. CDR3 nucleotides: TGTGCCAGTAGGCCGGGACAGGGGTTTGAAAAACTGTTTTTT.

The chain links TRBV19 to TRBJ1-5, with D tentatively TRBD1 (6 bases). Trimming shortened V by 7 bases and J by 5 bases, and 12 bases separated the two germline ends. Per the germline V gene, CDR1 is LNHDA and CDR2 is SQIVND (reference sequence). This CDR3 has 13 residues. CDR3 sequence: CASKGGTDQPQHF. The CDR3 DNA sequence: TGTGCCAGTAAGGGGGGGACGGATCAGCCCCAGCATTTT.

This clone was detected only once. The CDR3 here is CASRVGQANTGELFF. In nucleotides, the CDR3 is TGTGCCAGCAGGGTGGGACAGGCGAACACCGGGGAGCTGTTTTTT. This rearrangement joins TRBV5-4 to TRBJ2-2; 8 positions agree with TRBD1. The V gene's germline CDR1 is SGHNT and CDR2 YYREEE (reference sequence). V shed 5 bases, J shed 0 bases, and the junction held 3 bases outside the gene matches. The CDR3 is 15 residues long.

The J gene is TRBJ1-1, the V gene TRBV5-1, with D possibly TRBD1 on 5 matching bases. V shed 0 bases and J shed 0 bases, with 15 bases lying between them. This CDR3 has 17 residues. Germline CDR1 is SGHRS and CDR2 is YFSETQ. In DNA form, the CDR3 reads TGCGCCAGCAGCTTGGTTGCGGGACCGGGGATGAACACTGAAGCTTTCTTT. This encodes CASSLVAGPGMNTEAFF.

This rearrangement joins TRBV7-2 to TRBJ2-1, with 8 positions matching TRBD1. Losses at the gene ends were 4 bases for V and 7 bases for J; bases not matched to a gene: 3. The CDR3 has 13 residues. CDR1 SGHTA and CDR2 FQGNSA come from the germline V gene. The CDR3 nucleotides read TGTGCCAGCAGCTGGGACAGGCAAAATGAGCAGTTCTTC. This translates into CASSWDRQNEQFF.

The CDR3 loop is CASSGLAGETQYF. CDR3 nucleotides: TGTGCCAGCAGTGGACTAGCGGGAGAGACCCAGTACTTC. The chain recombines TRBV6-4 with TRBJ2-5; the match to TRBD2 covers 10 bases. Trimming took 4 bases from V and 4 from J; bases not matched to a gene: 0. The length of the CDR3 is 13 residues. Germline CDR1 reads MRHNA; CDR2 reads SNTAGT.

The chain couples TRBV7-6 to TRBJ2-7; tentatively, D is TRBD1 (5 bases). V was pared by 4 bases and J by 0 bases, with 22 bases between. Germline lookup yields CDR1 SGHVS and CDR2 FNYEAQ. The CDR3 spans 18 residues. The CDR3 sequence: CASSSRSFVGLFSYEQYF. Written as DNA, the CDR3 is TGTGCCAGCAGCTCCCGATCTTTTGTGGGGCTTTTCTCCTACGAGCAGTACTTC.

The chain carries TRBV7-3 and TRBJ2-7; perhaps TRBD1 as D (6 bases). The V gene lost 0 bases and the J gene lost 7 bases, with 10 bases spanning the gap. Germline V gene lookup returns CDR1 SGHTA and CDR2 FQGTGA. This CDR3 has 13 amino acids. In nucleotides, the CDR3 is TGTGCCAGCAGCTTAACGGGGGCGGGTGAGCAGTACTTC. Translation gives CASSLTGAGEQYF.